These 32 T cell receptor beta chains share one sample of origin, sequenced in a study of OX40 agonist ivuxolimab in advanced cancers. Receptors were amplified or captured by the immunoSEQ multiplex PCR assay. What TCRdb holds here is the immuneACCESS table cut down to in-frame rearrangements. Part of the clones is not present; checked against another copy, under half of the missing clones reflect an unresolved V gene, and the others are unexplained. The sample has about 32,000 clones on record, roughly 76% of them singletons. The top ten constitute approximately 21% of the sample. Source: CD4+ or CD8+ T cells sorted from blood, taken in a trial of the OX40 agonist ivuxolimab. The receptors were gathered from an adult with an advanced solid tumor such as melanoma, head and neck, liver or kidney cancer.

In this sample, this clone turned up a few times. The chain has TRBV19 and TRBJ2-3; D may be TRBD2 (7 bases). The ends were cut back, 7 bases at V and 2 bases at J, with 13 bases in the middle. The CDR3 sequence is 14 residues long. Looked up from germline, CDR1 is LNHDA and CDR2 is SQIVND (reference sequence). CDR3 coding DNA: TGTGCCAGTACGATAGGGGGGGTCACAGATACGCAGTATTTT. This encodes CASTIGGVTDTQYF.

In DNA form, the CDR3 reads TGTGCCAGCAGCTTAGGGCCGGGACTAGCGGAGCAGTACTTC. Translated, it gives CASSLGPGLAEQYF. The rearrangement joins TRBV7-3 to TRBJ2-7, with TRBD2 matching over 10 bases. The CDR3 covers 14 residues. Germline V gene lookup returns CDR1 SGHTA and CDR2 FQGTGA. J gave up 7 bases and V 2 bases, and 5 bases lay outside the gene matches.

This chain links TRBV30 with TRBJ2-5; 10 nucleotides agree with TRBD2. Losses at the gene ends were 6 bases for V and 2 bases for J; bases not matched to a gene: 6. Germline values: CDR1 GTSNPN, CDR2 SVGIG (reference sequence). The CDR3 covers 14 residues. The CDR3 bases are TGTGCCTGTAGTAGCGGGGGGTCACAAGAGACCCAGTACTTC. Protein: CACSSGGSQETQYF.

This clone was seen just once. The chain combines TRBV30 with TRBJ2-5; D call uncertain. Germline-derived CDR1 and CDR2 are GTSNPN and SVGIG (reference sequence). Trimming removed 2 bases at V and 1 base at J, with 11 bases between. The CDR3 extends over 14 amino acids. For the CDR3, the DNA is TGTGCCTGGAGTCCTTGGGAACCCCAAGAGACCCAGTACTTC. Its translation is CAWSPWEPQETQYF.

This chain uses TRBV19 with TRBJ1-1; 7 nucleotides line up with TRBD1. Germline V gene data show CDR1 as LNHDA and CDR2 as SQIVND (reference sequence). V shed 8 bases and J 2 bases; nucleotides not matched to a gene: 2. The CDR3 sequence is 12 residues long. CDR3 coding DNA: TGTGCCAGTCGGACAGGCAACACTGAAGCTTTCTTT. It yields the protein CASRTGNTEAFF.

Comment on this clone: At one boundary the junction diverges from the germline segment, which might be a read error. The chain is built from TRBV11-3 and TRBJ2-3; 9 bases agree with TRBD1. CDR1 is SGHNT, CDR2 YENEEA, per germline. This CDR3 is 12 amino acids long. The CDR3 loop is CASSLGGDRATF. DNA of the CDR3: TGTGCCAGCAGCTTGGGGGGGGACAGGGCAACGTTT. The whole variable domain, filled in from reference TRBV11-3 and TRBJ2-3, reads EAGVVQSPRYKIIEKKQPVAFWCNPISGHNTLYWYLQNLGQGPELLIRYENEEAVDDSQLPKDRFSAERLKGVDSTLKIQPAELGDSAVYLCASSLGGDRATFGPGTRLTVL.

CDR3 sequence: CASSYSRQGADYGYTF. CDR3 bases: TGTGCCAGCAGTTACTCCAGACAGGGGGCTGACTATGGCTACACCTTC. This chain joins TRBV6-6 and TRBJ1-2; TRBD1 matches 10 bases. Trimming cost V 0 bases and J 3 bases; bases outside gene matches: 4. The CDR3 runs to 16 residues. Germline V gene lookup returns CDR1 MNHNY and CDR2 SVGAGI (reference sequence).

CDR3 sequence (DNA): TGTGCCAGCAGCTTACAGGAAGGGCGGGTAGAGACCCAGTACTTC. This gives the protein CASSLQEGRVETQYF. The chain recombines TRBV7-2 with TRBJ2-5; D might be TRBD2 (5 bases). CDR3 length equals 15 residues. V lost 2 bases and J lost 4, with 14 bases in between. Germline loops: CDR1 SGHTA, CDR2 FQGNSA.

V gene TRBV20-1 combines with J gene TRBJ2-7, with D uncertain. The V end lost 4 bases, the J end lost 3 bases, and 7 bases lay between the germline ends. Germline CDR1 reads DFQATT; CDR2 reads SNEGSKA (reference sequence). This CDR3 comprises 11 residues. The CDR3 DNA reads TGCAGTGCTATAGACCTCTACGAGCAGTACTTC. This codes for CSAIDLYEQYF.

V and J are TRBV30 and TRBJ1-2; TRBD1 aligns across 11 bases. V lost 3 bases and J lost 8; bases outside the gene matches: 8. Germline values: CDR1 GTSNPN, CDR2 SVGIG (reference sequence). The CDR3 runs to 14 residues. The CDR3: CAWSQGQGAIGYTF. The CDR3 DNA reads TGTGCCTGGAGCCAAGGACAGGGGGCGATCGGCTACACCTTC.

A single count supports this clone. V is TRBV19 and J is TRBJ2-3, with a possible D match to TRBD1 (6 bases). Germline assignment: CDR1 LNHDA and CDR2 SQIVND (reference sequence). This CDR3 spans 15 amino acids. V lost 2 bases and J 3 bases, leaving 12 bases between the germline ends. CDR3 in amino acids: CASSILNRATDTQYF. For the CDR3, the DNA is TGTGCCAGTAGTATATTGAACAGGGCTACAGATACGCAGTATTTT.

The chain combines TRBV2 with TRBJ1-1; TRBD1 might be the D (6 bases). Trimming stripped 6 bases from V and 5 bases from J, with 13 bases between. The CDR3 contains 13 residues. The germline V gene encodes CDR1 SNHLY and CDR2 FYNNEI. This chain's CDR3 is CASRPGTQTEAFF. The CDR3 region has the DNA TGTGCCAGCAGGCCCGGGACACAGACTGAAGCTTTCTTT.

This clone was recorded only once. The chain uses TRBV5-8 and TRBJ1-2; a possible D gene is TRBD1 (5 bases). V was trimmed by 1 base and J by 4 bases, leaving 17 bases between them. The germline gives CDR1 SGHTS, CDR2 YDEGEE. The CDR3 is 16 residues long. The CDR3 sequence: CASSLLPSAGFYGYTF. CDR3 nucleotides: TGTGCCAGCAGCTTGCTCCCCTCGGCAGGGTTCTATGGCTACACCTTC. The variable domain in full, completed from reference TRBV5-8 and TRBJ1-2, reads EAGVTQSPTHLIKTRGQQATLRCSPISGHTSVYWYQQALGLGLQFLLWYDEGEERNRGNFPPRFSGRQFPNYSSELNVNALELEDSALYLCASSLLPSAGFYGYTFGSGTRLTVV.

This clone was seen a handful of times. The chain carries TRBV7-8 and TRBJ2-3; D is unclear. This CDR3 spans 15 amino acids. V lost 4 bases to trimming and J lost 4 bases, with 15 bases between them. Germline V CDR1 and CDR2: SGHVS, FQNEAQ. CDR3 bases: TGTGCCAGCAGCTCGCGAAGGTTCTCAGCAGATACGCAGTATTTT. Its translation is CASSSRRFSADTQYF.

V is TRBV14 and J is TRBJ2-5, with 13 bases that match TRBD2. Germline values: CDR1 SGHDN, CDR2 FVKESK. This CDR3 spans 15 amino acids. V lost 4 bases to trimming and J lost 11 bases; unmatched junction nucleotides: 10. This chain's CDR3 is CASSLTGTSGNAQYF. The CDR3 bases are TGTGCCAGCAGCCTCACCGGGACTAGCGGGAATGCGCAGTACTTC.

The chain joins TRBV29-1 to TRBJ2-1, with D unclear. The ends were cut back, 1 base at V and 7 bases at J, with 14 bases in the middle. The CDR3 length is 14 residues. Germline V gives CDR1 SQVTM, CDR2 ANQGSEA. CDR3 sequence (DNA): TGCAGCGTTGAAGGTCAGGATCCCGTTAATGAGCAGTTCTTC. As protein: CSVEGQDPVNEQFF.

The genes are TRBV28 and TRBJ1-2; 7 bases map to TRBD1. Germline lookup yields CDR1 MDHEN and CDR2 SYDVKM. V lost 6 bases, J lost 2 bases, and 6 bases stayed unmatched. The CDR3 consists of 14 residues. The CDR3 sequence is CASRTGSVNYGYTF. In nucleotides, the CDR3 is TGTGCCAGCAGGACAGGGTCAGTGAACTATGGCTACACCTTC.

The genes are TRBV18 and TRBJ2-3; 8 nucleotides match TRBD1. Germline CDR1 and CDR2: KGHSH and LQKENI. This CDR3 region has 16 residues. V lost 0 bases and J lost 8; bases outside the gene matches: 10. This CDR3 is CASSPPRDRQRSTQYF. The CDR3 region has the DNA TGTGCCAGCTCACCACCTCGGGACAGGCAAAGATCTACGCAGTATTTT. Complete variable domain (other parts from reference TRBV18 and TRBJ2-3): NAGVMQNPRHLVRRRGQEARLRCSPMKGHSHVYWYRQLPEEGLKFMVYLQKENIIDESGMPKERFSAEFPKEGPSILRIQQVVRGDSAAYFCASSPPRDRQRSTQYFGPGTRLTVL.

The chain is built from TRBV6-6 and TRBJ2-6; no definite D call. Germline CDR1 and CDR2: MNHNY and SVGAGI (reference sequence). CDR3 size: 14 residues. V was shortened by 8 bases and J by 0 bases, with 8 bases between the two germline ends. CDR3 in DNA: TGTGCCAGCCGAATAAGCTCTGGGGCCAACGTCCTGACTTTC. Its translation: CASRISSGANVLTF.

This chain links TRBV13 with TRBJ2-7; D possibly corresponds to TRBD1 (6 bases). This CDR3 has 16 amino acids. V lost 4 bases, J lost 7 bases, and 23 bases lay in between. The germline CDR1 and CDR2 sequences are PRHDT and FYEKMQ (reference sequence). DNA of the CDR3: TGTGCCAGCAGCTCCTATCACCGGGACACCCGCGGGGAGCAGTACTTC. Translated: CASSSYHRDTRGEQYF. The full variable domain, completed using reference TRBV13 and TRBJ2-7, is AAGVIQSPRHLIKEKRETATLKCYPIPRHDTVYWYQQGPGQDPQFLISFYEKMQSDKGSIPDRFSAQQFSDYHSELNMSSLELGDSALYFCASSSYHRDTRGEQYFGPGTRLTVT.

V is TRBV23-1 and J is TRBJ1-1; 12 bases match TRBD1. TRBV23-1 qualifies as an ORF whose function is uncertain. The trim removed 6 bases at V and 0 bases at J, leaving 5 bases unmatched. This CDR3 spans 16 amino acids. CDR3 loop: CASSRDRGRVNTEAFF. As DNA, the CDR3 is TGCGCCAGCAGCCGGGACAGGGGGCGCGTGAACACTGAAGCTTTCTTT.

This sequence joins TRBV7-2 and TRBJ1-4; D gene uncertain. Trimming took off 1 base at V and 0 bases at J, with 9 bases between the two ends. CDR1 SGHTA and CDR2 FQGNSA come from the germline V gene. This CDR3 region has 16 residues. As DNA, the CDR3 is TGTGCCAGCAGCTTAGGTGTTAGCGCAACTAATGAAAAACTGTTTTTT. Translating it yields CASSLGVSATNEKLFF.

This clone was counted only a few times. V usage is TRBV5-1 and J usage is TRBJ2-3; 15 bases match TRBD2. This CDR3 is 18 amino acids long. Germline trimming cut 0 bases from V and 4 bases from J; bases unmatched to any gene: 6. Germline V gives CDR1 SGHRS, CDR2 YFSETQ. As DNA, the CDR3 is TGCGCCAGCAGCTTGGGGACTAGCGGGAGGGCCGGGGCAGATACGCAGTATTTT. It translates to CASSLGTSGRAGADTQYF.

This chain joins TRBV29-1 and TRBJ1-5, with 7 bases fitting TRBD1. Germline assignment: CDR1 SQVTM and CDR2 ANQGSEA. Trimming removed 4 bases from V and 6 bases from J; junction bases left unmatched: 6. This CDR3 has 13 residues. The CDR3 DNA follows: TGCAGCGTTGGAGACAGGGTGGGTCAGCCCCAGCATTTT. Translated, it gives CSVGDRVGQPQHF.

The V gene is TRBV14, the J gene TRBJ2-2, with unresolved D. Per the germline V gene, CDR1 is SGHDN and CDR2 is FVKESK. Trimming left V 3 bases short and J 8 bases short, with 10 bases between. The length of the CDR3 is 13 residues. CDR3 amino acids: CASSQFLLGELFF. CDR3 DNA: TGTGCCAGCAGCCAGTTCCTCTTGGGGGAGCTGTTTTTT.

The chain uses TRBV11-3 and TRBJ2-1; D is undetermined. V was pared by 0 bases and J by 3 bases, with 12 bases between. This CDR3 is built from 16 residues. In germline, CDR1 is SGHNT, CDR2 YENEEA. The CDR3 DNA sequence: TGTGCCAGCAGCTTAGATGGTGGTAGTGGCTACAATGAGCAGTTCTTC. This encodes CASSLDGGSGYNEQFF. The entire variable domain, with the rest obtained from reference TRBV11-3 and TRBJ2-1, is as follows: EAGVVQSPRYKIIEKKQPVAFWCNPISGHNTLYWYLQNLGQGPELLIRYENEEAVDDSQLPKDRFSAERLKGVDSTLKIQPAELGDSAVYLCASSLDGGSGYNEQFFGPGTRLTVL.

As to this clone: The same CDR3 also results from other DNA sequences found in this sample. For the CDR3, the DNA is TGTGCCAGCAGTCGGACAGCGAACTATGGCTACACCTTC. Translating gives CASSRTANYGYTF. The chain recombines TRBV6-5 with TRBJ1-2, with a tentative D call TRBD1 (6 bases). The CDR3 totals 13 residues. Trimming removed 5 bases from V and 2 bases from J, with 9 bases in between. The germline gives CDR1 MNHEY, CDR2 SVGAGI.

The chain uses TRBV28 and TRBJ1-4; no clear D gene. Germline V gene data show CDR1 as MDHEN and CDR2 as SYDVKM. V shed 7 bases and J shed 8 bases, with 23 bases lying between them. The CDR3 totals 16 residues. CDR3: CASTQSIGRGREKLFF. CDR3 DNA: TGTGCCAGCACCCAGTCGATCGGACGCGGTCGGGAAAAACTGTTTTTT.

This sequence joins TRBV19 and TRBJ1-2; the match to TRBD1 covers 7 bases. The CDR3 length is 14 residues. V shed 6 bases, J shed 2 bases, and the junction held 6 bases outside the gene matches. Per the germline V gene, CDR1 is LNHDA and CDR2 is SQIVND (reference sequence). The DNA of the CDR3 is TGTGCCAGTAGCCCGGGACAGAGGAACTATGGCTACACCTTC. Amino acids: CASSPGQRNYGYTF.

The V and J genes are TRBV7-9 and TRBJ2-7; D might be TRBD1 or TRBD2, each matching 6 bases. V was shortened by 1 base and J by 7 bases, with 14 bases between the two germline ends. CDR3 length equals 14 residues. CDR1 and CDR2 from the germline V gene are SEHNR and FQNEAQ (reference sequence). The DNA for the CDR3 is TGTGCCAGCAGCTTAGTTAGGGGGGCGGGAGAGCAGTACTTC. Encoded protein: CASSLVRGAGEQYF.

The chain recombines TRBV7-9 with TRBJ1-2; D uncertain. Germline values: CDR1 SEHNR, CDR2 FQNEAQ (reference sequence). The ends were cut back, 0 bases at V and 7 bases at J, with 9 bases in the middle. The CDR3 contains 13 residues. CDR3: CASSLAEQPGYTF. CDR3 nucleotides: TGTGCCAGCAGCTTAGCGGAACAGCCTGGCTACACCTTC.

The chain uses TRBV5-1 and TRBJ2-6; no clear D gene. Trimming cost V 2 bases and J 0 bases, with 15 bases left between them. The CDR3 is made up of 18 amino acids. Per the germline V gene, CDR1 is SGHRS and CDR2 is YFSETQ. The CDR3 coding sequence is TGCGCCAGCAGCTTTTTGACTCCCGGAACCTCTGGGGCCAACGTCCTGACTTTC. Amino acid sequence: CASSFLTPGTSGANVLTF.